This T cell receptor beta chain was captured in a study of post-analysis software for immune sequencing data. Study-level results: Controls showed lower frequencies than patients for a few TRBV segments, and TRBV5-6, TRBV5-1 and TRBV20-1 were among these. Controls had significantly higher normalized Chao1 diversity than multiple sclerosis patients. Samples prepared in the same batch strongly co-clustered by F measure.

A note on this clonotype: The antigen is not known.

Germline V gives CDR1 SQVTM, CDR2 ANQGSEA. This CDR3 spans 12 amino acids. V was shortened by 5 bases and J by 4 bases, with 9 bases between the two germline ends. cDNA libraries of TCR beta carried unique molecular identifiers. The authors obtained roughly 500,000 cDNA molecules from approximately 0.95 to 9.8 million T cells. MiXCR, run by TCRdb on the PCR reads, gives a single entry per CDR3 protein. The table includes about 770,000 distinct CDR3 sequences, 46% detected once. This sequence originates from a girl between 10 and 17 years old with multiple sclerosis. Sequencing input: blood. The chain combines TRBV29-1 with TRBJ2-1; D gene unclear. The CDR3 region has the DNA TGCAGCGTTTGTCAGGATTACAATGAGCAGTTCTTC. Its translation is CSVCQDYNEQFF.